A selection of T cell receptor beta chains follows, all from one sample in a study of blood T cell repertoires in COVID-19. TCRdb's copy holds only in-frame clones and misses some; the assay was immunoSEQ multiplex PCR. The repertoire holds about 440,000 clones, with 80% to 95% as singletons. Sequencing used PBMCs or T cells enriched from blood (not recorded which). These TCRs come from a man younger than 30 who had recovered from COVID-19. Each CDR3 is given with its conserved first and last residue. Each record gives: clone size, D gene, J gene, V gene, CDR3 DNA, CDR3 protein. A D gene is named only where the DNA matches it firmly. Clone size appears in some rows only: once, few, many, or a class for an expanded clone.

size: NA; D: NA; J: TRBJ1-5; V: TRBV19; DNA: TGTGCCAGTAGTAATCAGAATAGCAATCAGCCCCAGCATTTT; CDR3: CASSNQNSNQPQHF
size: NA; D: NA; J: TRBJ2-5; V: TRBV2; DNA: TGTGCCAGCGGGCGGGACTCGGGCAGGGAGACCCAGTACTTC; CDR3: CASGRDSGRETQYF
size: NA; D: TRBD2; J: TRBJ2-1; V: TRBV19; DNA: TGTGCCAGTAGAGTCAGCGGGGGGGCGTACAATGAGCAGTTCTTC; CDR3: CASRVSGGAYNEQFF
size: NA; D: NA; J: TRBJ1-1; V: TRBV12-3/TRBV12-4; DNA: TGTGCCAGCAGTTCTTGGGGGGGCACTGAAGCTTTCTTT; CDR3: CASSSWGGTEAFF
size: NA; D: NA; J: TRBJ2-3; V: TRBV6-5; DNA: TGTGCCAGCAGAACCACAGGGATCACAGATACGCAGTATTTT; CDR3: CASRTTGITDTQYF
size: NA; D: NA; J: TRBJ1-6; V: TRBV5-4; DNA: TGTGCCAGCAGCTTGAAACGGGATAATTCACCCCTCCACTTT; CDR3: CASSLKRDNSPLHF
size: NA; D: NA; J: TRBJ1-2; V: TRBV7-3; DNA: TGTGCCAGCAGCCCCGAAGGGGAAGGTATCTATGGCTACACCTTC; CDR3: CASSPEGEGIYGYTF
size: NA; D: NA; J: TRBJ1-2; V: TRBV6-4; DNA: TGTGCCAGCAGTGACTGTGGAGAACCCCGAGATAACTATGGCTACACCTTC; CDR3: CASSDCGEPRDNYGYTF
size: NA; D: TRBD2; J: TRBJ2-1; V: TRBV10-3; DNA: TGTGCCATCAGCGACCTAGCGGGAGATATCGATGAGCAGTTCTTC; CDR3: CAISDLAGDIDEQFF
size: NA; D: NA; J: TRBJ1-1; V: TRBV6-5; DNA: TGTGCCAGCAGTTACTCAGGGGGGAACACTGAAGCTTTCTTT; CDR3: CASSYSGGNTEAFF
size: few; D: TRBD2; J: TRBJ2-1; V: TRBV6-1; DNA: TGTGCCAGCAGTGAAATCCCTAGCGGGAAGTTCTTC; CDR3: CASSEIPSGKFF
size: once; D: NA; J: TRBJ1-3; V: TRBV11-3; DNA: TGTGCCAGCAGCAGGGGTGTAGGAGGAAACACCATATATTTT; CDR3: CASSRGVGGNTIYF
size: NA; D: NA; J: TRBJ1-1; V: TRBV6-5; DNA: TGTGCCAGCCTGGGGCAGGTAAGAACTGAAGCTTTCTTT; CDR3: CASLGQVRTEAFF
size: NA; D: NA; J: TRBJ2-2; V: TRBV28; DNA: TGTGCCAGCAAGCCGGGACTCCCCAGTGAGCTGTTTTTT; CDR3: CASKPGLPSELFF
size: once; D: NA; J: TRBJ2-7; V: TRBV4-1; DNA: TGCGCCAGCAGCCAAGATCCCGGCTCCTACGAGCAGTACTTC; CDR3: CASSQDPGSYEQYF
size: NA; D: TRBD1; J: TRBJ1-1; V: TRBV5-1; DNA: TGCGCCAGCAGCAACTCGACAGGGATGAACACTGAAGCTTTCTTT; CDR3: CASSNSTGMNTEAFF
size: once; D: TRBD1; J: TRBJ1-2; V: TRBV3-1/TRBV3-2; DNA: TGTGCCAGCTTTAGGACAGGGCATGGCTACACCTTC; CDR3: CASFRTGHGYTF
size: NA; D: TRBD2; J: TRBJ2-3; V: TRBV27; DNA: TGTGCCAGCAGTCATGAGGGACTAGCCGCAGATACGCAGTATTTT; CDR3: CASSHEGLAADTQYF
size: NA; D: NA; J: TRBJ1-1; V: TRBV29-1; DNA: TGCAGCGTTGGAGTAAACACTGAAGCTTTCTTT; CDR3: CSVGVNTEAFF
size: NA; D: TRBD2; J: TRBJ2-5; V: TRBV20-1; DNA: TGCAGTGCTAGTTTGGGGGGGAATGCCGAGACCCAGTACTTC; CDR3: CSASLGGNAETQYF
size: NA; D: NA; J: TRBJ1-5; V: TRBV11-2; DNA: TGTGCCAGCAGCTTAGAAGGTGAGGCCCAGCATTTT; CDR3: CASSLEGEAQHF
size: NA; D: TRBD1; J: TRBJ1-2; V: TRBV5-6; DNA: TGTGCCAGCAGCACCTTACAGGGGTACTATGGCTACACCTTC; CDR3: CASSTLQGYYGYTF
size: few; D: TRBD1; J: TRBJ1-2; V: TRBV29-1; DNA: TGCAGCGCCACCTCCGGGACAGAGAGCTATGGCTACACCTTC; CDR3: CSATSGTESYGYTF
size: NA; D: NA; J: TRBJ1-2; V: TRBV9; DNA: TGTGCCAGCAGCTCGGGGGACCATGGAGAGTATGGCTACACCTTC; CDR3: CASSSGDHGEYGYTF
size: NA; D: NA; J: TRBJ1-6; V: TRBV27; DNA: TGTGCCAGCAGTTCGCGCCCTACAGGGTTTGGATCACCCCTCCACTTT; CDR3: CASSSRPTGFGSPLHF
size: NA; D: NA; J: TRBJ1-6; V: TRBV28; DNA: TGTGCCAGCAGGACATGGCGCCCGGACCTCCACTTT; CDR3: CASRTWRPDLHF
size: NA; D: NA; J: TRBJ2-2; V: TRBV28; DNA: TGTGCCAGCAGATCACCTTCTAGGGAGCTGTTTTTT; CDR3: CASRSPSRELFF
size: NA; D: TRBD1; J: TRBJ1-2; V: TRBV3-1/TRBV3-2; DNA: TGTGCCAGCAGCCCTTTGGGACAGAACTATGGCTACACCTTC; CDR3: CASSPLGQNYGYTF
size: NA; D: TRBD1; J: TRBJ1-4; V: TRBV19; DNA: TGTGCCAGTTTACAGGGGGGCCTGGGTGAAAAACTGTTTTTT; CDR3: CASLQGGLGEKLFF
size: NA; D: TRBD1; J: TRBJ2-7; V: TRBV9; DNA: TGTGCCAGCAGCGAAAGGGGGACAGGGTTTAACGAGCAGTACTTC; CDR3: CASSERGTGFNEQYF
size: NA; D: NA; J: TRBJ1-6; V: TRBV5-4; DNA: TGTGCCAGCAGCTTGCCCGAGGCCCTCCACTTT; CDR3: CASSLPEALHF
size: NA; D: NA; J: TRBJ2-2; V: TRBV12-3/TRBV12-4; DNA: TGTGCCAGCAGACTAGGAGACACCGGGGAGCTGTTTTTT; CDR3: CASRLGDTGELFF
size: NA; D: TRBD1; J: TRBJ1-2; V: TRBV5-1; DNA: TGCGCCAGCAGCGCGACAGGGGGGAACTCTGGCTACACCTTC; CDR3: CASSATGGNSGYTF
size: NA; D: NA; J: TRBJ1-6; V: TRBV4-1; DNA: TGCGCCAGCAGCCAAGCGCAGGGATTGAATTCACCCCTCCACTTT; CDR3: CASSQAQGLNSPLHF
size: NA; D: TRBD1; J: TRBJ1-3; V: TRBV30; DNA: TGTGCCTGGAGAGGGGACAGGAGCTCTGGAAACACCATATATTTT; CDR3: CAWRGDRSSGNTIYF
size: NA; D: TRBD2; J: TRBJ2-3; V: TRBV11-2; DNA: TGTGCCAGCAGCCAGCGGGGCGCTGGCACAGATACGCAGTATTTT; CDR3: CASSQRGAGTDTQYF
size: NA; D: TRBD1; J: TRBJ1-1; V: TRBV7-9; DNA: TGTGCCAGCAGCTCGGGACAGACGAACACTGAAGCTTTCTTT; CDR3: CASSSGQTNTEAFF
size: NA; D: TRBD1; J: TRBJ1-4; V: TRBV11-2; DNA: TGTGCCAGCAGCTTGGAGGGACAGGGGTCTAATGAAAAACTGTTTTTT; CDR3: CASSLEGQGSNEKLFF
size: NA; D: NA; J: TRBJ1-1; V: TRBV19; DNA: TGTGCCAGTACCTCCCGGGATGTTAACACTGAAGCTTTCTTT; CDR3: CASTSRDVNTEAFF
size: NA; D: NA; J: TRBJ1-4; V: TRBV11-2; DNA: TGTGCCAGCAGCTCCGGCAGCACAGACAATGAAAAACTGTTTTTT; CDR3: CASSSGSTDNEKLFF